This T cell receptor beta chain was captured by sequencing in a study of technical replicates of blood from a handful of donors. The CDR3 is 17 amino acids. CDR1 and CDR2 from the germline V gene are SGHAT and FQNNGV. Trimming took 4 bases from V and 4 from J, leaving 21 bases between them. The table lists this clone with a count of one. Profiled with immunoSEQ multiplex PCR; TCRdb holds only in-frame clones, not every one. This table holds 58,000 or so clones, about 86% found once. V usage is TRBV11-2 and J usage is TRBJ2-3; D may be TRBD2 (7 bases). The specimen sequenced was PBMCs. The TCR comes from a human donor in good health. Some clones in this sample may be carry-over from other donors' samples. In DNA, the CDR3 is TGTGCCAGCAGCTCGATTAAGGGGGGGGCCCGAGCAGATACGCAGTATTTT. As protein: CASSSIKGGARADTQYF.